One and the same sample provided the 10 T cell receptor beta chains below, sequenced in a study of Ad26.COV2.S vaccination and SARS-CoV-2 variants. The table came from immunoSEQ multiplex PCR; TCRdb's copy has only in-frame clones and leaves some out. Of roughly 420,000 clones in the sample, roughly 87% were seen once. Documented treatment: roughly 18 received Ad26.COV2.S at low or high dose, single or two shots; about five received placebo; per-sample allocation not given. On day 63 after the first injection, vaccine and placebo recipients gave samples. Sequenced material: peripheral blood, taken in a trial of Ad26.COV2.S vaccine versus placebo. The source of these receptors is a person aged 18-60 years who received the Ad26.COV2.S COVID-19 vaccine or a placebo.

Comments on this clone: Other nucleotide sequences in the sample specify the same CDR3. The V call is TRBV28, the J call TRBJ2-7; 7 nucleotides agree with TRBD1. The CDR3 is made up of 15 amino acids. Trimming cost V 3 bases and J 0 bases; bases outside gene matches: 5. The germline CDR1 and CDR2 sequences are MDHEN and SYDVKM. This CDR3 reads CASSLVRGISYEQYF. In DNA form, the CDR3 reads TGTGCCAGCAGTTTGGTCAGGGGGATCTCCTACGAGCAGTACTTC.

The CDR3 region has the DNA TGTGCCACCAGTGACCCCGCCCGGGACAGCTATGGCTACACCTTC. Its translation: CATSDPARDSYGYTF. This chain links TRBV24-1 with TRBJ1-2; 7 bases match TRBD1. V gave up 4 bases and J gave up 4 bases; unmatched junction bases: 8. CDR3 length equals 15 residues. Germline CDR1 reads KGHDR; CDR2 reads SFDVKD.

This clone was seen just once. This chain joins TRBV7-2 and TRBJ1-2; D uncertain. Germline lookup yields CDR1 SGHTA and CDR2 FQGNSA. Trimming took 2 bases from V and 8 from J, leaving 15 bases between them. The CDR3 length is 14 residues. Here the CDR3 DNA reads TGTGCCAGCAGCTTATATCTGGGTTTAATAGGCTACACCTTC. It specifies CASSLYLGLIGYTF.

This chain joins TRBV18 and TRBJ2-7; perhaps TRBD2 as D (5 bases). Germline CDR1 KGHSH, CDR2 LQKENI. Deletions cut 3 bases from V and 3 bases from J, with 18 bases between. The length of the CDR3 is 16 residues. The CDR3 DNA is TGTGCCAGCTCACCCGGACTTTTGGTCGGTCTCTACGAGCAGTACTTC. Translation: CASSPGLLVGLYEQYF.

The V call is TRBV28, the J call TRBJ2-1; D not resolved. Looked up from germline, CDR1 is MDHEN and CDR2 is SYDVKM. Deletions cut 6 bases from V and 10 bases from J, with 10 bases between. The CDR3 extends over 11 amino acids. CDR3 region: CASSPLGEQFF. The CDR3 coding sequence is TGTGCCAGCAGCCCCTTAGGAGAGCAGTTCTTC.

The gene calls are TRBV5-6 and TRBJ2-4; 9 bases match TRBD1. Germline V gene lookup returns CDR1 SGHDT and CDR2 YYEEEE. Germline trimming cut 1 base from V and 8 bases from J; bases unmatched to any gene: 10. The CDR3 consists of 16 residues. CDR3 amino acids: CASSLLLWDREHIQYF. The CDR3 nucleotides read TGTGCCAGCAGCTTGCTGTTGTGGGACAGGGAACACATTCAGTACTTC.

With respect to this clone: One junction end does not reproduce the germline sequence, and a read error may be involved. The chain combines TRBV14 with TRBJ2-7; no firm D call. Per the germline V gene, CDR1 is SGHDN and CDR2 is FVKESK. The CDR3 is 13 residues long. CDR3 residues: CASSQAGSHEQYF. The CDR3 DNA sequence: TGTGCCAGCAGCCAAGCGGGCTCCCACGAGCAGTACTTC.

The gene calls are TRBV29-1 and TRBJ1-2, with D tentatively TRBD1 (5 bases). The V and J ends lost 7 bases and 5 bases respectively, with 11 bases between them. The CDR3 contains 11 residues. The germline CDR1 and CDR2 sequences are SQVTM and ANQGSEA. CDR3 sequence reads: CSGVGTYGYTF. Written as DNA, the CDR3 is TGCAGCGGAGTCGGGACTTATGGCTACACCTTC.

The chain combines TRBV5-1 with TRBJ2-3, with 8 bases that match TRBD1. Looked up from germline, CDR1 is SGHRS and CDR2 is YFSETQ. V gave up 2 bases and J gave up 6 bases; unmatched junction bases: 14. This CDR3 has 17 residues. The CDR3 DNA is TGCGCCAGCAGCTTACCCACCGGGACAGGCCTCCGGGATACGCAGTATTTT. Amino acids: CASSLPTGTGLRDTQYF.

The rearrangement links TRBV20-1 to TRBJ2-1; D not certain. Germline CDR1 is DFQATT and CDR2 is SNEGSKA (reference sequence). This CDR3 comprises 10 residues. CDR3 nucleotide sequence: TGCAGCCCCCTCCGCAATGAGCAGTTCTTC. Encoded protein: CSPLRNEQFF.